The 7 T cell receptor beta chains given below trace back to one sample, sequenced in a study of graft-versus-host responses after intestinal transplantation. Sequencing used immunoSEQ multiplex PCR; TCRdb keeps in-frame clones, though not all of them. The data show around 21,000 clones, about 60% seen once. This specimen consisted of alloreactive CD4+ T cells from a mixed lymphocyte reaction culture, obtained before intestinal transplant. This sample's subset: CFSE-low proliferating T cells sorted from approximately 6-day pre-transplant mixed lymphocyte reaction (GvH or HvG direction). Receptors were obtained from a human patient who received an intestinal transplant.

This chain uses TRBV25-1 with TRBJ2-1, with 11 bases lining up with TRBD2. The CDR3 is 14 amino acids. Germline-derived CDR1 and CDR2 are MGHDK and SYGVNS. Losses at the gene ends were 4 bases for V and 7 bases for J; bases not matched to a gene: 3. The DNA of the CDR3 is TGTGCCAGCAGTGGTCGACTAGCGGGGAATGAGCAGTTCTTC. Translation: CASSGRLAGNEQFF.

The CDR3 coding sequence is TGTGCCAGCAGTCCTCAGCGAGTGCGCTACAATGAGCAGTTCTTC. As protein: CASSPQRVRYNEQFF. V usage is TRBV27 and J usage is TRBJ2-1; D is unclear. CDR1 is MNHEY, CDR2 SMNVEV, per germline (reference sequence). This CDR3 spans 15 amino acids. Trimming cost V 5 bases and J 3 bases, with 14 bases left between them.

This chain connects TRBV7-7 to TRBJ2-7; 8 bases fit TRBD1. The CDR3 has 16 residues. Germline lookup yields CDR1 SSHAT and CDR2 FNYEAQ (reference sequence). V shed 0 bases and J 3 bases; nucleotides not matched to a gene: 7. This chain's CDR3 is CASSLAGQGAYYEQYF. DNA of the CDR3: TGTGCCAGCAGCTTAGCCGGGCAGGGGGCTTACTACGAGCAGTACTTC.

The table lists this clone with a count of one. The V call is TRBV30, the J call TRBJ2-1; 12 bases fit TRBD2. Germline V gene sequence: CDR1 GTSNPN, CDR2 SVGIG (reference sequence). The trim removed 7 bases at V and 6 bases at J, leaving 7 bases unmatched. The CDR3 loop spans 14 amino acids. This chain's CDR3 is CASQTSGGINEQFF. Written as DNA, the CDR3 is TGTGCCTCACAAACTAGCGGGGGGATCAATGAGCAGTTCTTC.

A remark on this clone: The sample contains more than one DNA sequence encoding this CDR3. The chain recombines TRBV25-1 with TRBJ2-7; 7 bases agree with TRBD2. Germline V gene lookup returns CDR1 MGHDK and CDR2 SYGVNS. The J segment lost 4 bases and the V segment lost 10 bases, leaving 19 bases of the junction unmatched. The CDR3 has 16 amino acids. This CDR3 reads CATRTTLGAGRYEQYF. The CDR3 DNA reads as TGTGCCACCAGAACAACCCTTGGAGCGGGACGTTACGAGCAGTACTTC.

The chain recombines TRBV28 with TRBJ2-5; D gene unclear. This CDR3 spans 11 amino acids. Germline CDR1 and CDR2: MDHEN and SYDVKM. The V and J ends lost 3 bases and 5 bases respectively, with 4 bases between them. The CDR3 here is CASSFRETQYF. The CDR3 DNA reads TGTGCCAGCAGTTTCCGGGAGACCCAGTACTTC.

The gene calls are TRBV7-2 and TRBJ2-2; 7 bases align to TRBD1. The CDR3 extends over 15 amino acids. The germline V gene encodes CDR1 SGHTA and CDR2 FQGNSA. The V segment lost 4 bases and the J segment 2 bases; nucleotides outside the gene matches: 4. The CDR3 nucleotides read TGTGCCAGCAGCTCCGGACAGGTTAACACCGGGGAGCTGTTTTTT. Translating gives CASSSGQVNTGELFF.